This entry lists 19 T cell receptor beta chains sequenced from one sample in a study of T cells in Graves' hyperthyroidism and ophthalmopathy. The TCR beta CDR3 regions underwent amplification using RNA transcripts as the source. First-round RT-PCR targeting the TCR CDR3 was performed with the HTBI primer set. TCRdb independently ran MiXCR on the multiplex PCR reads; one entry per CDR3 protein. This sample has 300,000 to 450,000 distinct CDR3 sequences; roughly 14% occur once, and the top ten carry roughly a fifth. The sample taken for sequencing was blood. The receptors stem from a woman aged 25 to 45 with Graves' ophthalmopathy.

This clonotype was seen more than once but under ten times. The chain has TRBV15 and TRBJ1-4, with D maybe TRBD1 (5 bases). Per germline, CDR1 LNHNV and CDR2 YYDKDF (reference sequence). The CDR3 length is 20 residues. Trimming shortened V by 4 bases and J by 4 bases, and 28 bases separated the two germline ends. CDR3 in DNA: TGTGCCACCAGCAAGACGCTTCACCGGGACCTTAGCGTATTTAATGAAAAACTGTTTTTT. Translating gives CATSKTLHRDLSVFNEKLFF.

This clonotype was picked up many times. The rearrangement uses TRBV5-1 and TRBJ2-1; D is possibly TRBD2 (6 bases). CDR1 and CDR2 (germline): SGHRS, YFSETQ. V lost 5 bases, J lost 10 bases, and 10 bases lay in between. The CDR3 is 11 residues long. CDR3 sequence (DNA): TGCGCCAGCAGGTCTAGCGTCGAGCAGTTCTTC. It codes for CASRSSVEQFF.

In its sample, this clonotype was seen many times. The CDR3 region is CASSYSPGPSGETQYF. DNA for the CDR3: TGTGCCAGCAGTTATTCGCCGGGACCTTCGGGGGAGACCCAGTACTTC. This chain joins TRBV6-2 or TRBV6-3 and TRBJ2-5, with D possibly called TRBD1 or TRBD2 (5 bases each). The CDR3 totals 16 residues. Germline-derived CDR1 and CDR2 are MNHEY and SVGEGT. Between the trimmed V and J ends, which lost 3 bases and 5 bases, there was a span of 19 bases.

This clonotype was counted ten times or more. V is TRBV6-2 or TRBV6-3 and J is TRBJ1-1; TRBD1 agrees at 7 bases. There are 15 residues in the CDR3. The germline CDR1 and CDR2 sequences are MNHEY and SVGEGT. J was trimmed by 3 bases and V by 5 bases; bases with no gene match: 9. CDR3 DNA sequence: TGTGCCAGCAGTGACAGGGAGATATGGGACACTGAAGCTTTCTTT. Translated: CASSDREIWDTEAFF.

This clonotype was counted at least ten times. The CDR3 loop is CSARDQFKTGGTEAFF. The CDR3 DNA is TGCAGTGCTAGAGATCAGTTTAAGACCGGGGGAACTGAAGCTTTCTTT. The genes are TRBV20-1 and TRBJ1-1, with a possible D match to TRBD1 (5 bases). The V end lost 0 bases, the J end lost 5 bases, and 19 bases lay between the germline ends. CDR3 length: 16 amino acids. CDR1 is DFQATT and CDR2 is SNEGSKA in the germline V gene (reference sequence).

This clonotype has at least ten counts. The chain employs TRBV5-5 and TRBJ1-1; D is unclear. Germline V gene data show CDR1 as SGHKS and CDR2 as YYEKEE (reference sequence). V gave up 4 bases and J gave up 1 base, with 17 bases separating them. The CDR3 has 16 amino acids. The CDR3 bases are TGTGCCAGCAGCCACTCCGTAACAGTGAAGAACACTGAAGCTTTCTTT. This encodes CASSHSVTVKNTEAFF.

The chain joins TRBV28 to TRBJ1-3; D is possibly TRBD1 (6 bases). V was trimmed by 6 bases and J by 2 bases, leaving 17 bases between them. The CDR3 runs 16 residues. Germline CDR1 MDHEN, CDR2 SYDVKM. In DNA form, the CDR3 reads TGTGCCAGCAGGGTCACCGGGACAAATACTGGAAACACCATATATTTT. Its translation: CASRVTGTNTGNTIYF. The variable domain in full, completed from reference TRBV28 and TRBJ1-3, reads DVKVTQSSRYLVKRTGEKVFLECVQDMDHENMFWYRQDPGLGLRLIYFSYDVKMKEKGDIPEGYSVSREKKERFSLILESASTNQTSMYLCASRVTGTNTGNTIYFGEGSWLTVV.

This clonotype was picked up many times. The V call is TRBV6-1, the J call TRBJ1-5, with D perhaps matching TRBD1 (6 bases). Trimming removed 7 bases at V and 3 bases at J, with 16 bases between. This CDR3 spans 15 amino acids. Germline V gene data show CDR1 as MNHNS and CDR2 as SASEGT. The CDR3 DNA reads TGTGCCAGCATACGTCCGGACAGACCCAATCAGCCCCAGCATTTT. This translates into CASIRPDRPNQPQHF.

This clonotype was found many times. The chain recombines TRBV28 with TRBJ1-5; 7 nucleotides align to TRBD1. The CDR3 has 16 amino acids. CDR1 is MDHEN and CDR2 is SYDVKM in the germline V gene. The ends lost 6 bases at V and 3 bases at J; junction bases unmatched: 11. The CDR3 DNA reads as TGTGCCAGCAGCAAGGACAGGCCGAACACCAATCAGCCCCAGCATTTT. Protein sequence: CASSKDRPNTNQPQHF.

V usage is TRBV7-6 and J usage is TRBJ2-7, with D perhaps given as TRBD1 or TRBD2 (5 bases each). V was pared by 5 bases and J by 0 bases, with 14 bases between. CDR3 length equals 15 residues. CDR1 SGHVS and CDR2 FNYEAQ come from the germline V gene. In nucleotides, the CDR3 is TGTGCCAGCAGCCGTCATCGGGACCGCTCCTACGAGCAGTACTTC. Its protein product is CASSRHRDRSYEQYF.

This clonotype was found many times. CDR3 loop: CASSPGLLSMRDTEAFF. CDR3 nucleotides: TGTGCCAGCAGCCCTGGTCTACTCTCGATGCGGGACACTGAAGCTTTCTTT. V is TRBV7-9 and J is TRBJ1-1; D is undetermined. Trimming cost V 5 bases and J 3 bases, with 22 bases left between them. In germline, CDR1 is SEHNR, CDR2 FQNEAQ (reference sequence). This CDR3 has 17 amino acids.

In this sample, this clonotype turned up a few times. CDR3 loop: CATSLGGIRYGYTF. The CDR3 DNA sequence: TGTGCCACCTCGTTGGGGGGCATCAGATATGGCTACACCTTC. V is TRBV28 and J is TRBJ1-2; D is possibly TRBD1 (6 bases). Germline lookup yields CDR1 MDHEN and CDR2 SYDVKM. The V gene lost 10 bases and the J gene lost 5 bases, with 20 bases spanning the gap. CDR3 length equals 14 residues.

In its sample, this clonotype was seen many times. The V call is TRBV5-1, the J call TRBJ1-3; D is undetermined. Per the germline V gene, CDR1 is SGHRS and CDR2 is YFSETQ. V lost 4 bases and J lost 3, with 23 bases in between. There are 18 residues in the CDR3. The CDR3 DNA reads TGCGCCAGCAGCCTGACATCGACGAGCGCGACCTATGGAAACACCATATATTTT. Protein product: CASSLTSTSATYGNTIYF. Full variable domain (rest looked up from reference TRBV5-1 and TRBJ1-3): KAGVTQTPRYLIKTRGQQVTLSCSPISGHRSVSWYQQTPGQGLQFLFEYFSETQRNKGNFPGRFSGRQFSNSRSEMNVSTLELGDSALYLCASSLTSTSATYGNTIYFGEGSWLTVV.

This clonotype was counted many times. CDR3 amino acids: CASRITGPAFF. The CDR3 DNA reads as TGTGCCAGCAGAATCACAGGGCCAGCTTTCTTT. The J gene is TRBJ1-1, the V gene TRBV28; a weak D match, TRBD1 (6 bases). V lost 6 bases, J lost 10 bases, and 12 bases lay in between. The V gene's germline CDR1 is MDHEN and CDR2 SYDVKM. CDR3 length equals 11 residues.

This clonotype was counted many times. The CDR3 loop reads CASSQAFGRSNHEQYF. The CDR3 DNA follows: TGTGCCAGCAGCCAAGCCTTTGGGCGGTCGAACCACGAGCAGTACTTC. The genes are TRBV14 and TRBJ2-7; D is unresolved. The V end was cut by 1 base, the J end by 5 bases, with 18 bases between. The germline V gene has CDR1 SGHDN and CDR2 FVKESK. The CDR3 consists of 16 residues.

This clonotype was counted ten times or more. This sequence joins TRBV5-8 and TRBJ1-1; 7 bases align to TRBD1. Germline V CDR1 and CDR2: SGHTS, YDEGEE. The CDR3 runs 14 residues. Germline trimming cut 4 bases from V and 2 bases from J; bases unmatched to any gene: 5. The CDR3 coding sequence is TGTGCCAGCAGCCAAGACAGGGAAAACACTGAAGCTTTCTTT. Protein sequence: CASSQDRENTEAFF.

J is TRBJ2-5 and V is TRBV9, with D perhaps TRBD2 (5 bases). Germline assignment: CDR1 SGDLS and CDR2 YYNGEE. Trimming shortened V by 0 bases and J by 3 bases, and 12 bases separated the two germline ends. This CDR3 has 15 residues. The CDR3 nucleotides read TGTGCCAGCAGCGTAGGGCTAGCCCAGAAAGAGACCCAGTACTTC. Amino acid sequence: CASSVGLAQKETQYF.

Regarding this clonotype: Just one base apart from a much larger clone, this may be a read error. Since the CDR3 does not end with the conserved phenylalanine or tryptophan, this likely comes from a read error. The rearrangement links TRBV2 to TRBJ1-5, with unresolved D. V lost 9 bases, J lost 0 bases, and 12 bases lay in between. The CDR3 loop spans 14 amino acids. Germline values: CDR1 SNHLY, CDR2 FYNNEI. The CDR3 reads CARRMQASNQPQHS. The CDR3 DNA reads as TGTGCCAGGAGAATGCAGGCTAGCAATCAGCCCCAGCATTCT.

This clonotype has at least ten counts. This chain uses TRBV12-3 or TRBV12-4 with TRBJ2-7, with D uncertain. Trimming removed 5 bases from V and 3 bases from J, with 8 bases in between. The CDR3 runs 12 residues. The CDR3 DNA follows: TGTGCCAGCAGTGAAGAATACTACGAGCAGTACTTC. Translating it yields CASSEEYYEQYF.